Listed below are T cell receptor beta chains from one sample, sequenced in a study of cytomegalovirus exposure and HLA in healthy donors. Profiled with immunoSEQ multiplex PCR; TCRdb holds only in-frame clones, not every one. The sample yields 150,000 to 200,000 clones, less than 95% seen once. Sequencing was done on a sample of PBMCs. The receptors shown here come from a woman in her late teens or twenties in good health and CMV-seropositive. The CDR3 runs from the conserved cysteine through the conserved F or W. The D gene is left open where the match is weak. Clone size appears in some rows only: once, few, many, or a class for an expanded clone.

size: -
V: TRBV2
D: TRBD1
J: TRBJ1-1
DNA: TGTGCCAGCCCTAGACAGGGGTTGAACACTGAAGCTTTCTTT
CDR3: CASPRQGLNTEAFF

size: -
V: TRBV13
D: -
J: TRBJ2-7
DNA: TGTGCCAGCAGCTTAGGGCAGGACTACGAGCAGTACTTC
CDR3: CASSLGQDYEQYF

size: -
V: TRBV5-1
D: TRBD1
J: TRBJ2-3
DNA: TGCGCCAGCAGCCCCAGACAGGGGGCTAGGGGCACAGATACGCAGTATTTT
CDR3: CASSPRQGARGTDTQYF

size: -
V: TRBV18
D: TRBD2
J: TRBJ2-7
DNA: TGTGCCAGCTCACCCCTAGCGGGTCTGAGCTCCTACGAGCAGTACTTC
CDR3: CASSPLAGLSSYEQYF

size: once
V: TRBV28
D: -
J: TRBJ2-1
DNA: TGTGCCAGCAGTCTCCGACTAGGGGCACATGAGCAGTTCTTC
CDR3: CASSLRLGAHEQFF

size: -
V: TRBV5-6
D: -
J: TRBJ1-4
DNA: TGTGCCAGCACCCAGTGGGGGGTACCCCTCACTAATGAAAAACTGTTTTTT
CDR3: CASTQWGVPLTNEKLFF

size: few
V: TRBV4-1
D: -
J: TRBJ2-7
DNA: TGCGCCAGCAGCCAAGATCGGTCTGACTACTCCTACGAGCAGTACTTC
CDR3: CASSQDRSDYSYEQYF

size: -
V: TRBV6-5
D: TRBD1
J: TRBJ2-7
DNA: TGTGCCACCGTCGGGACAGGGGGCGACGAGCAGTACTTC
CDR3: CATVGTGGDEQYF

size: -
V: TRBV6-4
D: -
J: TRBJ2-2
DNA: TGTGCCAGCAGTGACTCCCGGCAGGGGAACACCGGGGAGCTGTTTTTT
CDR3: CASSDSRQGNTGELFF

size: -
V: TRBV11-1
D: TRBD1
J: TRBJ2-7
DNA: TGTGCCAGCAGCTTAAGGGACAGGCCCTCTCCCTACGAGCAGTACTTC
CDR3: CASSLRDRPSPYEQYF

size: few
V: TRBV5-1
D: -
J: TRBJ1-5
DNA: TGCGCCAGCAGCTTCAGGGGAGGCAATCAGCCCCAGCATTTT
CDR3: CASSFRGGNQPQHF

size: -
V: TRBV18
D: TRBD1
J: TRBJ1-1
DNA: TGTGCCAGCTCACCCGGACAGGGAGGGACTGAAGCTTTCTTT
CDR3: CASSPGQGGTEAFF

size: -
V: TRBV7-9
D: TRBD2
J: TRBJ2-1
DNA: TGTGCCAGCAGCCCGCAACTAAGCGGGGACCTCAATGAGCAGTTCTTC
CDR3: CASSPQLSGDLNEQFF

size: -
V: TRBV19
D: TRBD1
J: TRBJ1-2
DNA: TGTGCCAGTAGTTCGACAGGGGCTGGCTACACCTTC
CDR3: CASSSTGAGYTF

size: -
V: TRBV29-1
D: TRBD1
J: TRBJ2-3
DNA: TGCAGCGTGCTATGGACAGGGTTTGGGGCAGATACGCAGTATTTT
CDR3: CSVLWTGFGADTQYF

size: once
V: TRBV4-1
D: -
J: TRBJ2-7
DNA: TGCGCCAGCAGCCAAGATGAGGGCCCATACGAGCAGTACTTC
CDR3: CASSQDEGPYEQYF

size: -
V: TRBV7-9
D: -
J: TRBJ1-2
DNA: TGTGCCAGCAGCTTAGACAGGTTCTATGGCTACACCTTC
CDR3: CASSLDRFYGYTF

size: -
V: TRBV29-1
D: TRBD1
J: TRBJ1-1
DNA: TGCAGCGCGTTAGGACAGGGGGCGCGGGAGGGCACTGAAGCTTTCTTT
CDR3: CSALGQGAREGTEAFF

size: -
V: TRBV5-4
D: -
J: TRBJ1-3
DNA: TGTGCCAGCAGCACAAGACAGTTTGGGTACTCTGGAAACACCATATATTTT
CDR3: CASSTRQFGYSGNTIYF

size: -
V: TRBV28
D: -
J: TRBJ1-2
DNA: TGTGCCAGCAGTCCCGGACACCTCTATGGCTACACCTTC
CDR3: CASSPGHLYGYTF

size: -
V: TRBV16
D: TRBD2
J: TRBJ2-1
DNA: TGTGCCAGCAGCCAATCCCTAGCGGGAGGGGTCTGGCGTGATAATGAGCAGTTCTTC
CDR3: CASSQSLAGGVWRDNEQFF

size: -
V: TRBV30
D: -
J: TRBJ2-7
DNA: TGTGCCTGGTTTCGGGGGTATCCCTACGAGCAGTACTTC
CDR3: CAWFRGYPYEQYF

size: -
V: TRBV12-2
D: -
J: TRBJ2-1
DNA: TGTGCAAGCCTTTGCCGAGTTCCAAACAATGAGCAGTTCTTC
CDR3: CASLCRVPNNEQFF

size: once
V: TRBV2
D: TRBD2
J: TRBJ2-1
DNA: TGTGCCAGCACCCCCGGACTAGCGACGGGGAATGAGCAGTTCTTC
CDR3: CASTPGLATGNEQFF

size: -
V: TRBV5-1
D: TRBD1
J: TRBJ1-3
DNA: TGCGCCAGCAGCACAGGGGGCTGGGGAACCTTTTCTGGAAACACCATATATTTT
CDR3: CASSTGGWGTFSGNTIYF

size: -
V: TRBV28
D: TRBD1
J: TRBJ2-1
DNA: TGTGCCAGCAGTTCGCTACAGGGGGCCTACAATGAGCAGTTCTTC
CDR3: CASSSLQGAYNEQFF

size: -
V: TRBV4-3
D: TRBD2
J: TRBJ2-7
DNA: TGCGCCAGCAGCCAACAGCTAGCGGGAGGTTCCTACGAGCAGTACTTC
CDR3: CASSQQLAGGSYEQYF

size: -
V: TRBV15
D: TRBD2
J: TRBJ2-5
DNA: TGTGCCACCAGCAATCCCCCTAGCGGTCAGAACGGAGAGACCCAGTACTTC
CDR3: CATSNPPSGQNGETQYF

size: -
V: TRBV6-1
D: -
J: TRBJ2-4
DNA: TGTGCCAGCAGTGAAGGTGGACTAGCCAAAAACATTCAGTACTTC
CDR3: CASSEGGLAKNIQYF

size: -
V: TRBV7-2
D: -
J: TRBJ2-7
DNA: TGTGCCAGCAGCTTATTAGGACAGCCGATCTCCTACGAGCAGTACTTC
CDR3: CASSLLGQPISYEQYF

size: -
V: TRBV14
D: TRBD1
J: TRBJ1-3
DNA: TGTGCCAGCAGCCCGAACGCTCAGGACAGGGTCTTTTCTGGAAACACCATATATTTT
CDR3: CASSPNAQDRVFSGNTIYF

size: -
V: TRBV4-1
D: TRBD2
J: TRBJ2-1
DNA: TGCGCCAGCAGCCAAGAAGGGACTAGCGGGGGAAATGAGCAGTTCTTC
CDR3: CASSQEGTSGGNEQFF

size: -
V: TRBV9
D: TRBD2
J: TRBJ2-7
DNA: TGTGCCAGCAGCATTAGCGGGGGTCCCTACGAGCAGTACTTC
CDR3: CASSISGGPYEQYF

size: -
V: TRBV7-8
D: TRBD2
J: TRBJ2-1
DNA: TGTGCCAGCAGCTCGGGAAGCGGGAGGGCCTTCAATGAGCAGTTCTTC
CDR3: CASSSGSGRAFNEQFF

size: once
V: TRBV2
D: TRBD1
J: TRBJ1-1
DNA: TGTGCCAGCACCGGACAGGGGAAACCGAACACTGAAGCTTTCTTT
CDR3: CASTGQGKPNTEAFF

size: -
V: TRBV6-6
D: TRBD1
J: TRBJ2-7
DNA: TGTGCCAGCAGTTACTCGGGACAGATCTCCTACGAGCAGTACTTC
CDR3: CASSYSGQISYEQYF

size: -
V: TRBV7-9
D: TRBD1
J: TRBJ1-6
DNA: TGTGCCAGCAGCTCTACCAATATCGACAGGGGATCACCCCTCCACTTT
CDR3: CASSSTNIDRGSPLHF

size: -
V: TRBV9
D: TRBD2
J: TRBJ2-5
DNA: TGTGCCAGCAGCGCTTCCGGGACTAGGGGGGAGACCCAGTACTTC
CDR3: CASSASGTRGETQYF

size: -
V: TRBV5-4
D: TRBD2
J: TRBJ2-7
DNA: TGTGCCAGCAGCCCACAAGGGACTAGCGGGGGGGTAGCCTACGAGCAGTACTTC
CDR3: CASSPQGTSGGVAYEQYF

size: -
V: TRBV5-1
D: TRBD1
J: TRBJ1-4
DNA: TGCGCCAGCAGCGGCCCGGGACAGGAAAAACTGTTTTTT
CDR3: CASSGPGQEKLFF

size: -
V: TRBV7-9
D: -
J: TRBJ2-7
DNA: TGTGCCAGCAGCTTAGGAGGGGGAGTAGAGCAGTACTTC
CDR3: CASSLGGGVEQYF

size: -
V: TRBV18
D: TRBD1
J: TRBJ2-7
DNA: TGTGCCAGCTCACTCTTAGTGCGTACAGGGGGCTCTAGGATGCGTCCGTACTTC
CDR3: CASSLLVRTGGSRMRPYF

size: -
V: TRBV19
D: TRBD1
J: TRBJ2-7
DNA: TGTGCCAGTAGTCCGGGACAGGGGGGATACGAGCAGTACTTC
CDR3: CASSPGQGGYEQYF

size: -
V: TRBV28
D: -
J: TRBJ2-3
DNA: TGTGCCAGCAGTTTAACCCAACCCAGAGTCGACAGCAACAGGGACGGTACGCAGTATTTT
CDR3: CASSLTQPRVDSNRDGTQYF

size: -
V: TRBV2
D: -
J: TRBJ2-5
DNA: TGTGCCAGCAGTGAAGCGGCCAGGGGAGAAGAGACCCAGTACTTC
CDR3: CASSEAARGEETQYF

size: few
V: TRBV7-9
D: TRBD1
J: TRBJ1-5
DNA: TGTGCCAGCAGCCCGTTAGGACAGGGACCTCAGCCCCAGCATTTT
CDR3: CASSPLGQGPQPQHF

size: few
V: TRBV12-2
D: -
J: TRBJ2-7
DNA: TGTGCAAGTCGCCTTGTCACCGGGAGCTCCTACGAGCAGTACTTC
CDR3: CASRLVTGSSYEQYF

size: -
V: TRBV28
D: TRBD2
J: TRBJ2-1
DNA: TGTGCCAGCAGTTGGGGACTAGCGGGAGGTAGTCGGGATGAGCAGTTCTTC
CDR3: CASSWGLAGGSRDEQFF